These 8 T cell receptor beta chains were all obtained from the same sample, sequenced in a study of blood T cell repertoires in COVID-19. The method was immunoSEQ multiplex PCR; TCRdb's version includes in-frame clones alone and lacks a portion of them. This sample has fewer than 35,000 clones, with roughly 80% found just once. Input material: peripheral blood. Receptors originate from an elderly man with active or convalescent COVID-19.

The chain combines TRBV3-1 (or the pseudogene TRBV3-2) with TRBJ1-4, with a weak D call TRBD1 (6 bases). The germline gives CDR1 LGHDT, CDR2 YNNKEL (reference sequence). V gave up 0 bases and J gave up 7 bases, with 12 bases separating them. The CDR3 sequence is 15 residues long. The CDR3 DNA is TGTGCCAGCAGCCAAGATGGGCAGGGGACTGAAAAACTGTTTTTT. This gives the protein CASSQDGQGTEKLFF.

The chain combines TRBV10-1 with TRBJ2-1; 9 nucleotides align to TRBD2. V shed 3 bases, J shed 8 bases, and the junction held 11 bases outside the gene matches. The V gene's germline CDR1 is WNHNN and CDR2 SYGVQD (reference sequence). The CDR3 is 16 residues long. The CDR3 DNA is TGCGCCAGCAGTGACCGCCGGCGGGGGGGCCAGGATGAGCAGTTCTTC. Protein product: CASSDRRRGGQDEQFF.

This clone was counted once. The chain couples TRBV12-5 to TRBJ2-2; 9 positions agree with TRBD1. This CDR3 is 15 amino acids long. V shed 6 bases and J 3 bases; nucleotides not matched to a gene: 5. The germline CDR1 and CDR2 sequences are LGHNT and FRNRAP. This chain's CDR3 is CASGTGGGYTGELFF. CDR3 nucleotides: TGTGCTAGTGGGACAGGGGGAGGGTACACCGGGGAGCTGTTTTTT.

This chain joins TRBV6-4 and TRBJ2-2; the match to TRBD2 covers 10 bases. Germline CDR1 MRHNA, CDR2 SNTAGT. There are 16 residues in the CDR3. Unmatched junction bases numbered 2, after V lost 0 bases and J lost 4 bases. For the CDR3, the DNA is TGTGCCAGCAGTGACTCGAGCGGGGGGGCCACCGGGGAGCTGTTTTTT. Protein sequence: CASSDSSGGATGELFF.

This chain connects TRBV2 to TRBJ2-3, with TRBD2 matching 8 bases. The CDR3 spans 15 residues. The germline CDR1 and CDR2 sequences are SNHLY and FYNNEI. The ends lost 5 bases at V and 0 bases at J; junction bases unmatched: 4. The CDR3 loop is CASSPSSGSTDTQYF. The DNA of the CDR3 is TGTGCCAGCAGTCCTTCTAGCGGGAGCACAGATACGCAGTATTTT.

As regards this clone: Different DNA sequences within this sample yield the same CDR3. The chain couples TRBV5-1 to TRBJ2-3; TRBD2 aligns across 8 bases. The CDR3 loop spans 14 amino acids. Trimming removed 4 bases from V and 8 bases from J; junction bases left unmatched: 9. Per germline, CDR1 SGHRS and CDR2 YFSETQ. In nucleotides, the CDR3 is TGCGCCAGCAGCCGACTAGCGAGGGAGGGTACGCAGTATTTT. The encoded protein is CASSRLAREGTQYF.

The rearrangement links TRBV5-6 to TRBJ2-5; the D gene is possibly TRBD2 (6 bases). The CDR3 loop spans 14 amino acids. CDR1 and CDR2 from the germline V gene are SGHDT and YYEEEE. Deletions cut 1 base from V and 7 bases from J, with 14 bases between. The CDR3 DNA is TGTGCCAGCAGCTTGTATGAGCGGGTGGGGACCCAGTACTTC. Its protein product is CASSLYERVGTQYF.

The V gene is TRBV5-1, the J gene TRBJ2-7; 14 bases are a match to TRBD2. With V trimmed by 0 bases and J by 6 bases, 8 bases remained unmatched. Germline-derived CDR1 and CDR2 are SGHRS and YFSETQ. This CDR3 has 17 amino acids. The CDR3 reads CASSLVPGLAGESEQYF. DNA of the CDR3: TGCGCCAGCAGCTTGGTCCCGGGACTAGCGGGAGAGAGCGAGCAGTACTTC.